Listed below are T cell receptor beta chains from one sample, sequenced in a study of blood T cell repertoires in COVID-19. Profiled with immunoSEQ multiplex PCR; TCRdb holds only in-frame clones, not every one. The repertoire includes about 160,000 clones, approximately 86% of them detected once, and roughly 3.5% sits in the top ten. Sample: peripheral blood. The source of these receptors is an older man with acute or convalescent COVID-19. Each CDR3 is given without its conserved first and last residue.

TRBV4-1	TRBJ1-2	ASSQGGRGNYGYT
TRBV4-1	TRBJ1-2	ASSQDPLHSYGYT
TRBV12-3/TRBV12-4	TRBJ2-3	ASSRTFTDTQY
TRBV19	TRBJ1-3	ASSIGGTGFGNTIY
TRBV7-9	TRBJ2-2	ASQAPTGELF
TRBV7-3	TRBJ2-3	ASSSGLAGGSDTQY
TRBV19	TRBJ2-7	ASSQEGFYEQY
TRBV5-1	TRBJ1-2	ASSAGNSPYGYT
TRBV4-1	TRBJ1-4	ASSQDQVLLF
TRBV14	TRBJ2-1	ASSSGSGSYNEQF
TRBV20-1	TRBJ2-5	SASGSQETQY
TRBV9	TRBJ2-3	ASSVGYSGRLTSTDTQY
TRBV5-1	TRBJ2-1	ASSPLGLAGSYNEQF
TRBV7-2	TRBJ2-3	ASSYGPLPGTQY
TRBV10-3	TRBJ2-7	ALKEPGQGHEQY
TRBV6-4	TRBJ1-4	ASSPAGGEEKLF
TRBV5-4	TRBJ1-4	ASSFRTGHNEKLF
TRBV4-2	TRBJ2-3	ASSQVSGSTDTQY
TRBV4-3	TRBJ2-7	ASSQDQSRPGGPNEQY
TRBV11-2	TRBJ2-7	ASSSLGTGSREQY
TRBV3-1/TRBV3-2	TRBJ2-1	ASRRGPEQF
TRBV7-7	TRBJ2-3	ASSCPYGLVSDTQY
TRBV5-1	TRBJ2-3	ASSRLTGRTDTQY
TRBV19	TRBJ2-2	ASSRGQGVGELF
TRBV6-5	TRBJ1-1	ASSYAGRTEAF
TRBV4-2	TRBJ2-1	ASSAGGRGPDNEQF
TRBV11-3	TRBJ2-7	ASSLAGDGEQY
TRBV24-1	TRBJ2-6	ATSDYGLSSGANVLT
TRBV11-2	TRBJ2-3	ASSSLSDTQY
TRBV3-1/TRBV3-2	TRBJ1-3	ASSQEGGSGNTIY
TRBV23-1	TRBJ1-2	ASSHSRGNYGYT
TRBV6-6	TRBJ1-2	ASSPGQGAGYT
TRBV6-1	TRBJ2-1	ASSEDRGSYNEQF
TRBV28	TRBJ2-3	ASSPRRGHTDTQY
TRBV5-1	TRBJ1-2	ASSLARGTANYGYT
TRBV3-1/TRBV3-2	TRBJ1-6	ASSQRTDNSPLH
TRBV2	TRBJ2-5	ASFRGSQETQY
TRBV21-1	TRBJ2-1	ASSKGAGGYNEQF
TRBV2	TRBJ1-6	ASSEGSFSSYNSPLH
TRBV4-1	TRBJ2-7	ASSQARGQGEGYEQY
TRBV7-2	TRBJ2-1	ASSGLTGYNEQF
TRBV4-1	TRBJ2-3	ASSQVAGGMDTQY
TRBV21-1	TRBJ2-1	ASSKGDRGHEQF
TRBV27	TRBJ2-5	ASQRGLAGVLGETQY
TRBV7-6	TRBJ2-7	ASSSGLAGGPAYEQY
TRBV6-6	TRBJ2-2	ASSFSEGELF
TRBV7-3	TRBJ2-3	ASSLTLGSGSTDTQY
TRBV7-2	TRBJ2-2	ASSQTSGRAGNTGELF
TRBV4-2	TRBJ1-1	ASSLTGVTEAF
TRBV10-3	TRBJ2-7	AISDGSGSSSYEQY
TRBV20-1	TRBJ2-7	SARINGVTY
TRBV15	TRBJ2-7	ATSRDSSGRIFYEQY
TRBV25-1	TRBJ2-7	ASSEYGLAGGYEQY
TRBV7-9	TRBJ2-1	ASSLVRGSSYNEQF
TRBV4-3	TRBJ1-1	ASSQGHLNTEAF
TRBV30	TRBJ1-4	AWSGVRGPGEKLF
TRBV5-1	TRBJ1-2	ASSLAGQGSEGYT
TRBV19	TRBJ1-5	ATTGTGGHQPQH
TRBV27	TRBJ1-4	ASRIGTGTFNEKLF
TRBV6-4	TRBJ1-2	ASSDSRESGYT